A selection of T cell receptor beta chains follows, all from one sample in a study of Ad26.COV2.S vaccination and SARS-CoV-2 variants. Some clones are missing from TCRdb's copy, which holds only in-frame ones; the method was immunoSEQ multiplex PCR. Of 300,000 to 400,000 clones listed, about 90% are singletons. Sequencing used peripheral blood, obtained after recovery from COVID-19. These receptors came from a human donor who had recovered from COVID-19. The conserved cysteine and the conserved F or W are not part of the CDR3 here.

>TRBV29-1
SFWTGKSPLH
>TRBV7-2
ASSLGGPAPTDTQY
>TRBV5-4
ASGTDLNSPLH
>TRBV7-2
ASSVGQGPYEQY
>TRBV6-5
ASSSGPGLAEDTQY
>TRBV7-9
ASSASGQIYEQY
>TRBV12-5
ASGLHLAGGTDTDTQY
>TRBV2
ASIRLGQGNEQY
>TRBV27
ASSSQRGGFYEQY
>TRBV5-6
ASSQWGGDVFTDTQY
>TRBV20-1
SAQDRAEQY
>TRBV4-2
ASSQDLASHEQF
>TRBV7-2
ASSSTGKGEKLF
>TRBV29-1
SISSGFVYEQY
>TRBV9
ASRPIGQANTEAF
>TRBV13
ASSFGSRNYGYT
>TRBV6-5
ASSYGRVNTEAF
>TRBV6-5
ASRAGGAVETQY
>TRBV9
ASSVDAGLAGNTIY
>TRBV5-6
ASSLLAKNIQY